The 6 T cell receptor beta chains below come from one sample, sequenced in a study of control samples from healthy donors and cancer patients. The data were produced by immunoSEQ multiplex PCR, yet TCRdb's version contains in-frame clones alone and is incomplete. In the table there are just over 150,000 clones, roughly 92% of which are singletons. The sequenced sample was blood. These receptors all stem from a man aged 50-60 years in good health.

CDR3 DNA: TGTGCCAGCAGACCGGGACAGGGTACCTACGAGCAGTACTTC. This gives the protein CASRPGQGTYEQYF. The V call is TRBV2, the J call TRBJ2-7; 9 bases align to TRBD1. The germline V gene has CDR1 SNHLY and CDR2 FYNNEI. CDR3 size: 14 residues. V was pared by 6 bases and J by 2 bases, with 5 bases of the junction left unmatched.

V and J are TRBV7-9 and TRBJ2-5, with D perhaps given as TRBD1 or TRBD2 (5 bases each). With 4 bases removed from V and 5 bases from J, the gap between germline ends came to 17 bases. CDR1 and CDR2 from the germline V gene are SEHNR and FQNEAQ (reference sequence). The CDR3 is made up of 15 amino acids. In DNA, the CDR3 is TGTGCCAGCAGCTATCCGGGACCCAAACGGGAGACCCAGTACTTC. It is translated as CASSYPGPKRETQYF.

The chain employs TRBV29-1 and TRBJ2-2, with 7 nucleotides matching TRBD2. The CDR3 is 15 amino acids. V trimming: 7 bases; J trimming: 6 bases; junction bases outside the gene matches: 14. The germline V gene has CDR1 SQVTM and CDR2 ANQGSEA. CDR3 amino acids: CSAHGGGRGSGELFF. DNA of the CDR3: TGCAGCGCCCACGGGGGAGGGCGGGGGTCCGGGGAGCTGTTTTTT.

This clone was seen once. V is TRBV11-2 and J is TRBJ2-3, with TRBD2 matching over 12 bases. Unmatched junction bases numbered 8, after V lost 5 bases and J lost 2 bases. The CDR3 is made up of 17 amino acids. Germline CDR1 is SGHAT and CDR2 is FQNNGV. CDR3: CASSPGTSGYSTDTQYF. CDR3 DNA sequence: TGTGCCAGCAGCCCCGGGACTAGCGGGTATTCCACAGATACGCAGTATTTT. Supplemented by reference TRBV11-2 and TRBJ2-3, the full variable domain reads EAGVAQSPRYKIIEKRQSVAFWCNPISGHATLYWYQQILGQGPKLLIQFQNNGVVDDSQLPKDRFSAERLKGVDSTLKIQPAKLEDSAVYLCASSPGTSGYSTDTQYFGPGTRLTVL.

This chain connects TRBV29-1 to TRBJ2-7; D is possibly TRBD1 (6 bases). V lost 7 bases to trimming and J lost 4 bases, with 14 bases between them. Germline V CDR1 and CDR2: SQVTM, ANQGSEA. CDR3 length: 12 amino acids. This CDR3 reads CSGQLTGYEQYF. CDR3 DNA: TGCAGCGGACAACTAACAGGGTACGAGCAGTACTTC.

V usage is TRBV4-2 and J usage is TRBJ2-3; maybe TRBD2 (5 bases). The germline gives CDR1 LGHNA, CDR2 YNFKEQ. There are 14 residues in the CDR3. Trimming took 0 bases from V and 6 from J, leaving 10 bases between them. CDR3 protein: CASSQEEERDTQYF. The CDR3 DNA reads TGTGCCAGCAGCCAAGAAGAGGAGCGGGATACGCAGTATTTT.